This TCR beta chain appears in the sequencing data of a study of T cells in Graves' hyperthyroidism and ophthalmopathy. General study findings and limits: The authors' 13 V-J model separated ophthalmopathy from stable hyperthyroidism. Most thyroid clonotypes expanded above 0.001 were also detected in blood.

The CDR3 is 13 residues long. Germline-derived CDR1 and CDR2 are MGHDK and SYGVNS. V was trimmed by 0 bases and J by 1 base, leaving 3 bases between them. Exclusion followed for patients with uncontrolled infection, other autoimmune disease, pregnancy or lactation. This clonotype appeared a few times. Its antigen remains unidentified. Amplified TCR beta CDR3 regions came from RNA transcripts. HTBI primers were employed in a first-round RT-PCR of the TCR CDR3. Via MiXCR, TCRdb re-called the multiplex PCR reads, giving one row per CDR3 protein. The sample has about 500,000 distinct CDR3 sequences; approximately 48% are singletons.

The TCR originated in an adult woman with Graves' disease, either hyperthyroidism or ophthalmopathy (not recorded which). The chain couples TRBV25-1 to TRBJ1-1; D is unclear. The sample taken for sequencing was peripheral blood or thyroid tissue (not recorded which). In DNA form, the CDR3 reads TGTGCCAGCAGTGAATATGGGAACACTGAAGCTTTCTTT. Translated, it gives CASSEYGNTEAFF.